These T cell receptor beta chains were read from a single sample in a study of Graves' ophthalmopathy and Graves' hyperthyroidism. Via MiXCR, TCRdb re-called the multiplex PCR reads, giving one row per CDR3 protein. This sample has about 220,000 distinct CDR3 sequences; about a fifth occur once, and the top ten carry roughly 40%. The sequenced material came from peripheral blood. The origin of the receptors is a woman between 45 and 65 years old with Graves' ophthalmopathy. CDR3s include the opening cysteine and the closing phenylalanine or tryptophan. D genes are given only for firm matches. Size values are once, few and many counts, or a class for expanded clones, and some rows have none.

d_gene: NA
j_gene: TRBJ1-3
v_gene: TRBV5-1
abundance: many
CDR3aa: CASSLVYRGNTIYF
CDR3nt: TGCGCCAGCAGCTTGGTTTATAGGGGGAACACCATATATTTT

d_gene: TRBD2
j_gene: TRBJ2-7
v_gene: TRBV28
abundance: NA
CDR3aa: CASTPRASGMAEQYF
CDR3nt: TGTGCCAGCACCCCTCGGGCTAGCGGGATGGCCGAGCAGTACTTC

d_gene: NA
j_gene: TRBJ2-7
v_gene: TRBV11-3
abundance: few
CDR3aa: CASKEKITYEQYF
CDR3nt: TGTGCCAGCAAGGAGAAGATCACCTACGAGCAGTACTTC

d_gene: NA
j_gene: TRBJ1-2
v_gene: TRBV12-3/TRBV12-4
abundance: NA
CDR3aa: CASSFGGIRHGYTF
CDR3nt: TGTGCCAGCAGTTTCGGAGGGATCCGGCATGGCTACACCTTC

d_gene: NA
j_gene: TRBJ2-7
v_gene: TRBV10-1
abundance: many
CDR3aa: CASSEIGDEQYF
CDR3nt: TGCGCCAGCAGTGAAATAGGTGACGAGCAGTACTTC

d_gene: TRBD1
j_gene: TRBJ1-2
v_gene: TRBV9
abundance: many
CDR3aa: CASSKDRGLNYGYTF
CDR3nt: TGTGCCAGCAGCAAGGACAGGGGGCTTAACTATGGCTACACCTTC

d_gene: TRBD1
j_gene: TRBJ1-1
v_gene: TRBV3-1
abundance: NA
CDR3aa: CASSQEGTGGGIAFF
CDR3nt: TGTGCCAGCAGCCAAGAAGGAACAGGGGGCGGGATAGCTTTCTTT

d_gene: NA
j_gene: TRBJ2-7
v_gene: TRBV20-1
abundance: NA
CDR3aa: CSARARLESYEQYF
CDR3nt: TGCAGTGCTAGAGCGAGACTAGAGTCCTACGAGCAGTACTTC

d_gene: NA
j_gene: TRBJ2-7
v_gene: TRBV3-1
abundance: few
CDR3aa: CASSQEGGRANEQYF
CDR3nt: TGTGCCAGCAGCCAAGAAGGGGGGAGGGCCAACGAGCAGTACTTC

d_gene: NA
j_gene: TRBJ1-2
v_gene: TRBV15
abundance: many
CDR3aa: CATSRDLGGDGYTF
CDR3nt: TGTGCCACCAGCAGAGATCTGGGGGGGGATGGCTACACCTTC

d_gene: NA
j_gene: TRBJ1-2
v_gene: TRBV6-5
abundance: many
CDR3aa: CASRLQGGYGYTF
CDR3nt: TGTGCCAGCAGACTACAGGGCGGCTATGGCTACACCTTC

d_gene: TRBD1
j_gene: TRBJ2-7
v_gene: TRBV4-1
abundance: many
CDR3aa: CASSPAYRGLYEQYF
CDR3nt: TGCGCCAGCAGCCCAGCTTACAGGGGGCTATACGAGCAGTACTTC

d_gene: NA
j_gene: TRBJ2-7
v_gene: TRBV12-3/TRBV12-4
abundance: many
CDR3aa: CASSPGPGLSYEQYF
CDR3nt: TGTGCCAGCAGTCCAGGACCGGGGCTCTCCTACGAGCAGTACTTC

d_gene: TRBD2
j_gene: TRBJ2-5
v_gene: TRBV27
abundance: NA
CDR3aa: CAGSSASGYQETQYF
CDR3nt: TGTGCCGGCAGTTCGGCTAGCGGGTACCAAGAGACCCAGTACTTC

d_gene: NA
j_gene: TRBJ1-2
v_gene: TRBV11-2
abundance: many
CDR3aa: CASSLGRGGPRGYTF
CDR3nt: TGTGCCAGCAGCCTTGGAAGGGGGGGCCCGCGGGGCTACACCTTC

d_gene: NA
j_gene: TRBJ2-7
v_gene: TRBV7-2
abundance: many
CDR3aa: CASSRIGPYEQYF
CDR3nt: TGTGCCAGCAGCCGAATAGGCCCCTACGAGCAGTACTTC

d_gene: NA
j_gene: TRBJ1-1
v_gene: TRBV19
abundance: many
CDR3aa: CASSRVGGALNTEAFF
CDR3nt: TGTGCCAGTAGCCGGGTAGGAGGGGCGTTGAACACTGAAGCTTTCTTT

d_gene: NA
j_gene: TRBJ2-5
v_gene: TRBV15
abundance: many
CDR3aa: CATSRVARGEQETQYF
CDR3nt: TGTGCCACCAGCAGAGTGGCTAGAGGGGAGCAAGAGACCCAGTACTTC

d_gene: TRBD1
j_gene: TRBJ2-7
v_gene: TRBV12-3/TRBV12-4
abundance: NA
CDR3aa: CASSQIGQGIYEQYF
CDR3nt: TGTGCCAGCAGCCAAATCGGACAGGGGATCTACGAGCAGTACTTC

d_gene: NA
j_gene: TRBJ1-5
v_gene: TRBV29-1
abundance: NA
CDR3aa: CSVSGGDQPQHF
CDR3nt: TGCAGCGTTAGCGGGGGGGATCAGCCCCAGCATTTT

d_gene: NA
j_gene: TRBJ2-7
v_gene: TRBV5-1
abundance: many
CDR3aa: CASSLGSSRMYEQYF
CDR3nt: TGCGCCAGCAGCTTGGGGTCCTCAAGGATGTACGAGCAGTACTTC

d_gene: NA
j_gene: TRBJ1-2
v_gene: TRBV20-1
abundance: many
CDR3aa: CSAPNRPNYGYTF
CDR3nt: TGCAGTGCCCCTAATCGTCCTAACTATGGCTACACCTTC

d_gene: TRBD2
j_gene: TRBJ2-2
v_gene: TRBV4-1
abundance: few
CDR3aa: CASSPTWAGGGTGELFF
CDR3nt: TGCGCCAGCAGCCCAACTTGGGCGGGAGGGGGAACCGGGGAGCTGTTTTTT

d_gene: TRBD1
j_gene: TRBJ1-2
v_gene: TRBV6-1
abundance: many
CDR3aa: CASLARDRASYGYTF
CDR3nt: TGTGCCAGCCTAGCCCGGGACAGGGCGTCCTATGGCTACACCTTC

d_gene: TRBD1
j_gene: TRBJ2-7
v_gene: TRBV11-2
abundance: many
CDR3aa: CASSLDTDRSYEQYF
CDR3nt: TGTGCCAGCAGCTTAGACACGGACAGGTCCTACGAGCAGTACTTC

d_gene: TRBD1
j_gene: TRBJ1-2
v_gene: TRBV3-1
abundance: many
CDR3aa: CASSPWTGDNYGYTF
CDR3nt: TGTGCCAGCAGCCCGTGGACAGGGGACAACTATGGCTACACCTTC

d_gene: NA
j_gene: TRBJ1-2
v_gene: TRBV18
abundance: few
CDR3aa: CASSVQGTGYTF
CDR3nt: TGTGCCAGCTCAGTCCAGGGAACTGGCTACACCTTC

d_gene: TRBD1
j_gene: TRBJ2-7
v_gene: TRBV7-3
abundance: NA
CDR3aa: CASSPSPGTGVEQYF
CDR3nt: TGTGCCAGCAGCCCATCCCCGGGGACAGGAGTCGAGCAGTACTTC

d_gene: NA
j_gene: TRBJ1-1
v_gene: TRBV18
abundance: NA
CDR3aa: CASGVGPEAFF
CDR3nt: TGTGCCAGCGGGGTGGGCCCTGAAGCTTTCTTT

d_gene: NA
j_gene: TRBJ1-1
v_gene: TRBV19
abundance: NA
CDR3aa: CASSRLRGGNTEAFF
CDR3nt: TGTGCCAGTAGTCGACTGAGGGGAGGGAACACTGAAGCTTTCTTT

d_gene: NA
j_gene: TRBJ1-2
v_gene: TRBV6-1
abundance: many
CDR3aa: CASSPLDSLYGYTF
CDR3nt: TGTGCCAGCAGTCCCTTAGACAGCCTCTATGGCTACACCTTC

d_gene: TRBD1
j_gene: TRBJ1-5
v_gene: TRBV24-1
abundance: NA
CDR3aa: CATSDPGQGGYQPQHF
CDR3nt: TGTGCCACCAGTGATCCGGGACAGGGAGGATATCAGCCCCAGCATTTT

d_gene: TRBD2
j_gene: TRBJ2-5
v_gene: TRBV7-9
abundance: NA
CDR3aa: CASSPDLAGVETQYF
CDR3nt: TGTGCCAGCAGCCCAGATCTAGCGGGAGTCGAGACCCAGTACTTC

d_gene: NA
j_gene: TRBJ1-5
v_gene: TRBV15
abundance: NA
CDR3aa: CATSSSLGGQPQLF
CDR3nt: TGTGCCACCAGCAGCAGTTTAGGAGGGCAGCCCCAGCTTTTT

d_gene: NA
j_gene: TRBJ2-7
v_gene: TRBV24-1
abundance: NA
CDR3aa: CATSNLGQSYEQSF
CDR3nt: TGTGCCACCAGTAACCTCGGACAGTCCTACGAGCAGTCCTTC

d_gene: NA
j_gene: TRBJ1-3
v_gene: TRBV6-5
abundance: many
CDR3aa: CATRGTGNTIYF
CDR3nt: TGTGCCACCCGGGGGACTGGAAACACCATATATTTT

d_gene: NA
j_gene: TRBJ2-7
v_gene: TRBV7-2
abundance: few
CDR3aa: CASSPRTVYEQYF
CDR3nt: TGTGCCAGCAGCCCGAGGACTGTCTACGAGCAGTACTTC

d_gene: NA
j_gene: TRBJ2-2
v_gene: TRBV6-1
abundance: few
CDR3aa: CASSGDGNTGELSF
CDR3nt: TGTGCCAGCAGCGGGGATGGGAACACCGGGGAGCTGTCTTTT

d_gene: NA
j_gene: TRBJ1-3
v_gene: TRBV6-1
abundance: many
CDR3aa: CASSPQAGKGNTIYF
CDR3nt: TGTGCCAGCAGTCCCCAAGCAGGGAAGGGAAACACCATATATTTT

d_gene: NA
j_gene: TRBJ2-6
v_gene: TRBV5-1
abundance: NA
CDR3aa: CASSSGHSSGANVLTF
CDR3nt: TGCGCCAGCAGCTCGGGACATAGCTCTGGGGCCAACGTCCTGACTTTC

d_gene: NA
j_gene: TRBJ1-2
v_gene: TRBV19
abundance: many
CDR3aa: CASRGLVNYGYTF
CDR3nt: TGTGCCAGTAGGGGGTTAGTGAACTATGGCTACACCTTC